This TCR beta chain emerged from a study of spatial heterogeneity in lung cancer (dated by TCRdb to the late 2010s). The study in broad terms: Beta-chain transcripts were consistently detected in greater numbers than alpha-chain transcripts, which likely reflects a higher abundance of beta-chain transcripts. A strong correlation was found between TCR transcript counts in tumor regions and a T cell transcriptional module score from matched bulk RNA-seq. In the raw uncorrected reads, each unique combination of TCR and UMI appeared on average more than ten times. The study quantitatively compared TCR alpha and beta repertoires across multiple tumor regions, matched nontumor lung and blood in non-small cell lung cancer. Nonsynonymous mutation counts, determined by whole-exome sequencing of tumor tissue, were related to TCR repertoire features. Both alpha and beta chains were TCR-sequenced in around 230 tumor regions, about 64 matched nontumor lung samples and roughly 54 PBMC samples obtained at surgery.

Overall study results and their limits: Estimated TCR-seq coverage of tumor T cells was only roughly 7.3% for alpha chains and around 13% for beta chains. Additional single-cell paired TCR alpha and beta sequencing was considered necessary to confirm, at a functional level, the hypothesis that regional TCRs recognize regional mutations. Counts of ubiquitous and regional expanded TCRs correlated with counts of ubiquitous and regional nonsynonymous mutations, respectively. The tumor nonsynonymous mutation count correlated with the number of expanded alpha and beta TCRs within the tumor.

Remarks on this clonotype: The antigen this receptor binds is unknown. Qualities for individual bases were not recorded, and no much larger clone is one base off.

The library was made by 5' RACE. Sequencer: NextSeq 500. In the TCR library protocol, a unique molecular identifier was attached to each TCR cDNA molecule so that PCR and sequencing errors could be corrected. The study's own analysis went as follows. Decombinator tools were used for TCR identification, UMI-based error correction and CDR3 extraction. Expanded TCRs were defined as those above a frequency of 2 per 1,000, corresponding to the top 1% of the tumor frequency distribution. Expanded tumor TCRs statistically deemed absent (corrected P<0.05) from at least one tumor region were classed as regional, and all other expanded tumor TCRs were classed as ubiquitous. Each repertoire was subsampled 100 times to 5,000 TCRs, after which Renyi diversity was computed with the R vegan package. CDR3 similarity networks were constructed using string-kernel similarity of amino acid triplets, with links drawn between CDR3s whose pairwise similarity was above 0.82. TCRdb took the public reads, trimmed them with fastp at Q25, ran MiXCR for clone calling and kept in-frame beta chains. Here each entry gathers all rows of one CDR3 protein and keeps the most common genes and DNA. The V and J calls come from TCRdb's annotation, not from the publication. The sample data list some 10,000 distinct CDR3 sequences, and approximately 12% of these were observed just once. Around 13% of the sample is taken by the ten largest.

The CDR3 covers 14 residues, taking in both the cysteine and the phenylalanine. Only CDR3 DNA remains: 42 bases, in frame from the first base. For this chain, trimming is 6 bases at the V end and 4 bases at the J end, and the number of junction bases without a gene match is 7. What this sample's time point label stands for: sample taken at primary tumor resection. Samples were obtained from about 69 patients with early-stage, untreated non-small cell lung cancer from the lung TRACERx cohort. TCR sequencing used whole RNA extracted from tumor and nontumor lung tissue, or from cryopreserved PBMC samples, without cell sorting. A patient was chosen for TCR sequencing only when enough RNA was available from at least two tumor regions. A lung pathologist reviewed the tumor and adjacent nontumor lung specimens before the specimens were selected.

This receptor was taken from a female donor with early-stage non-small cell lung cancer. The sequence links TRBV12-3 or TRBV12-4 to TRBJ2-5, with TRBD1 matching 8 junction bases. Sequencing used lung tumor tissue, obtained at surgery. The sequenced DNA is TGTGCCAGCAGCGCAGGGGGCACGAGAGAGACCCAGTACTTC. Its protein product is CASSAGGTRETQYF.